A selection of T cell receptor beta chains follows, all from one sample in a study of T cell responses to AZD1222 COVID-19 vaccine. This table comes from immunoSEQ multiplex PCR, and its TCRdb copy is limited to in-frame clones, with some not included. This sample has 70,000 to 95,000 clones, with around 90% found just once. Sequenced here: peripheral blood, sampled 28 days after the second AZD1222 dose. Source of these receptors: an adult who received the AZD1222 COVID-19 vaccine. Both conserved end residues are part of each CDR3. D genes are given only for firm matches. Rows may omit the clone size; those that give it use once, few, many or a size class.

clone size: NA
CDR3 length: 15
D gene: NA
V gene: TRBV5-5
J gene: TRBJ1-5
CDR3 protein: CASSLRDGEVQPQHF
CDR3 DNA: TGTGCCAGCAGCTTGCGGGACGGGGAGGTACAGCCCCAGCATTTT

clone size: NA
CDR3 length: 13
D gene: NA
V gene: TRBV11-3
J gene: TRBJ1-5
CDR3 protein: CASSSDRHQPQHF
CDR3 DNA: TGTGCCAGCAGCTCGGACCGCCATCAGCCCCAGCATTTT

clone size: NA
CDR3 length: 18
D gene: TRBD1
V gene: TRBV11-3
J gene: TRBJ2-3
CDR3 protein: CASSSPRQDRGKTDTQYF
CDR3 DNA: TGTGCCAGCAGCTCACCTCGACAGGACAGGGGTAAAACAGATACGCAGTATTTT

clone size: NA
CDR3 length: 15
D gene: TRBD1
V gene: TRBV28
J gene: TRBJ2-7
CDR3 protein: CASRFGATGASEQYF
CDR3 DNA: TGTGCCAGCAGATTTGGGGCGACAGGGGCTAGCGAGCAGTACTTC

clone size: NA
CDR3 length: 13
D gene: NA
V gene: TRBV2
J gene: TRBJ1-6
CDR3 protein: CASSDRRNSPLHF
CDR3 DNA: TGTGCCAGCAGTGACAGAAGAAATTCACCCCTCCACTTT

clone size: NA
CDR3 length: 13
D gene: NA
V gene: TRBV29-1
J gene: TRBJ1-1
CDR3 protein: CSVLKGENTEAFF
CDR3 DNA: TGCAGCGTTTTGAAAGGGGAGAACACTGAAGCTTTCTTT

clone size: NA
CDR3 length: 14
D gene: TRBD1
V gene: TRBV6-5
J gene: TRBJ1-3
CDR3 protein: CASSSAGRGNTIYF
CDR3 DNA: TGTGCCAGCAGTTCCGCTGGCAGGGGGAACACCATATATTTT

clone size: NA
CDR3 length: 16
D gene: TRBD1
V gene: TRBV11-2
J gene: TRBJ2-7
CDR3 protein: CASSRRGRDRDYEQYF
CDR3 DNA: TGTGCCAGCAGTCGTAGGGGCCGGGACAGGGACTACGAGCAGTACTTC

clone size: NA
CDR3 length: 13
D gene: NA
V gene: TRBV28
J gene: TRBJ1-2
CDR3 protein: CASSSDGPYGYTF
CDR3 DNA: TGTGCCAGCAGTTCGGACGGACCCTATGGCTACACCTTC

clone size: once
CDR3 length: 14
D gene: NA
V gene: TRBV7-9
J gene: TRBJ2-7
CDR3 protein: CASSIRDNSYEQYF
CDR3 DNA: TGTGCCAGCAGCATCCGGGACAACTCCTACGAGCAGTACTTC

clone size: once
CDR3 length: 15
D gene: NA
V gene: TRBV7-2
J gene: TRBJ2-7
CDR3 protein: CASSPRQPPTYEQYF
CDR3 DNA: TGTGCCAGCAGCCCCAGACAGCCTCCAACCTACGAGCAGTACTTC

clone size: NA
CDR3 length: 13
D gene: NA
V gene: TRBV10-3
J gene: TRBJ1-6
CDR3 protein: CAIKGTSNSPLHF
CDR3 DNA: TGTGCCATCAAGGGGACGTCGAATTCACCCCTCCACTTT

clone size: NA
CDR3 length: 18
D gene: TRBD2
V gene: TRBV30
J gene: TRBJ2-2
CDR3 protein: CAWSDGTSGPSNTGELFF
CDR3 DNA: TGTGCCTGGAGTGATGGGACTAGCGGGCCCTCGAACACCGGGGAGCTGTTTTTT

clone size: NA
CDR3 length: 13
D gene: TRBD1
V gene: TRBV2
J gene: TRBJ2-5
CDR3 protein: CASRGQGQETQYF
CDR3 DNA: TGTGCCAGCAGGGGACAGGGTCAAGAGACCCAGTACTTC

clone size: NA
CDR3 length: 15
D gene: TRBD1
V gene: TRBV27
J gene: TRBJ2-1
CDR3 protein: CASSPGGRYYNEQFF
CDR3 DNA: TGTGCCAGCAGTCCAGGGGGCAGGTATTACAATGAGCAGTTCTTC

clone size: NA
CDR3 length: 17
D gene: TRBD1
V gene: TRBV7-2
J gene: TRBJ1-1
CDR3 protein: CASSLVGQGLVNTEAFF
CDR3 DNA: TGTGCCAGCAGCTTAGTGGGACAGGGGCTGGTGAACACTGAAGCTTTCTTT

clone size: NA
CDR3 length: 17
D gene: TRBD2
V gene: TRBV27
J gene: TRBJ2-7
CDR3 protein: CASSLSQLAGRTYEQYF
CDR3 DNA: TGTGCCAGCAGTTTATCGCAACTAGCGGGGCGTACCTACGAGCAGTACTTC